A selection of T cell receptor beta chains follows, all from one sample in a study of T cell responses to AZD1222 COVID-19 vaccine. Profiling relied on immunoSEQ multiplex PCR, and the TCRdb table lists in-frame clones only, not all of them. The data hold over 150,000 clones, with more than 90% observed a single time. Sequenced here: peripheral blood, sampled on day 0 of AZD1222 vaccination. The receptors were gathered from an adult in good health. The CDR3 runs from the conserved cysteine through the conserved F or W. Clone size is shown for a subset of rows, as once, few, many or a class of expanded clone.

size,V,CDR3
.,TRBV4-3,CASSQAGQVNEKLFF
.,TRBV19,CASSIGTGGQPQHF
.,TRBV7-2,CASSEGRVNTEAFF
.,TRBV28,CASSLINYGYTF
.,TRBV11-1,CASRGDTYEQYF
few,TRBV6-2/TRBV6-3,CASSYETGIYEQYF
.,TRBV5-1,CASSLMADLNQQYF
.,TRBV5-5,CASSANAEILNSPLHF
.,TRBV5-4,CASSLGGSYNSPLHF
.,TRBV7-8,CASTPDVGQVIYGYTF
.,TRBV30,CAWSDLTFFPWGYGYTF
.,TRBV7-2,CASSVRDRASGANVLTF
.,TRBV24-1,CATSDRVGGAGPYGYTF
.,TRBV7-2,CASSPMAGGSQPQHF
.,TRBV9,CASSTNSETQYF
.,TRBV15,CATSRRGAPTNEKLFF
.,TRBV2,CASSREPFSGNTIYF
.,TRBV30,CASPAVTNTGELFF
.,TRBV25-1,CASSVEKGGSPLHF
few,TRBV7-9,CASGVTGDTEAFF
once,TRBV18,CASSPLQVNEKLFF
.,TRBV27,CASNSGTSGSGGLRTDTQYF
.,TRBV7-8,CASNLFMRDRGISGTYEQYF
.,TRBV28,CASTLGGIKETQYF
.,TRBV28,CASTGPPAKNIQYF
.,TRBV28,CASRQGFYGYTF